Listed below are T cell receptor beta chains from one sample, sequenced in a study of T cell changes during pregnancy in multiple sclerosis. Generated by immunoSEQ multiplex PCR, the TCRdb table keeps only in-frame clones and is missing some. The sample carries about 50,000 clones, almost 95% recorded once. The sample consisted of CD8+ T cells from peripheral blood mononuclear cells, taken in the first trimester of pregnancy. Receptor source: a female donor with multiple sclerosis, enrolled in a pregnancy study. Both conserved end residues are part of each CDR3. The D gene is left open where the match is weak. Size is omitted from some rows. Given values are once, few, many or a class for expanded clones.

TRBJ2-3 | TRBV28 | NA | TRBD1 | TGTGCCAGCAGTGTCCGTGTCTTCTACAGGGGGCTAGCTAGCACAGATACGCAGTATTTT | CASSVRVFYRGLASTDTQYF
TRBJ1-2 | TRBV11-2 | NA | NA | TGTGCCAGCAGCTTAGGAGCCCCCCTCTATGGCTACACCTTC | CASSLGAPLYGYTF
TRBJ1-5 | TRBV19 | NA | NA | TGTGCCAGTAGTATCCGGGAAGCTTGGGTCCCCCAGCATTTT | CASSIREAWVPQHF
TRBJ2-7 | TRBV6-5 | NA | NA | TGTGCCAGCAGTTACTCGACCGCTAGCGACTACGAGCAGTACTTC | CASSYSTASDYEQYF
TRBJ2-1 | TRBV19 | once | TRBD2 | TGTGCCAGTAGTTTCCACGGACTAGCGGGAGGACCCTACAATGAGCAGTTCTTC | CASSFHGLAGGPYNEQFF
TRBJ1-1 | TRBV5-8 | NA | NA | TGTGCCAGCAGCTTGGCCCCCCTTCGGAACACTGAAGCTTTCTTT | CASSLAPLRNTEAFF
TRBJ2-7 | TRBV10-3 | NA | TRBD1 | TGTGCCAGCTGGACAGGTACCTACGAGCAGTACTTC | CASWTGTYEQYF
TRBJ1-5 | TRBV5-5 | NA | NA | TGTGCCAGCAGCTTGGTCTTTGGCAATCAGCCCCAGCATTTT | CASSLVFGNQPQHF
TRBJ1-1 | TRBV29-1 | NA | TRBD1 | TGCAGCGCTCGTCCCGGGACAGGGTCGGGCACTGAAGCTTTCTTT | CSARPGTGSGTEAFF
TRBJ2-7 | TRBV6-1 | NA | TRBD1 | TGTGCCAGCGCGACAGGGGAATCCTACGAGCAGTACTTC | CASATGESYEQYF
TRBJ1-1 | TRBV4-2 | NA | NA | TGTGCCAGCAGCCAACCCGCAGGGGCCGGTGGCACTGAAGCTTTCTTT | CASSQPAGAGGTEAFF
TRBJ2-3 | TRBV30 | NA | NA | TGTGCCTGGAGTGTAGCGGGCCGCACAGATACGCAGTATTTT | CAWSVAGRTDTQYF
TRBJ1-3 | TRBV25-1 | NA | NA | TGTGCCAGCGCCGAGGGTGGAAACACCATATATTTT | CASAEGGNTIYF
TRBJ1-1 | TRBV6-1 | NA | NA | TGTGCCTCAGGACAGCCACACATGAACACTGAAGCTTTCTTT | CASGQPHMNTEAFF
TRBJ2-7 | TRBV5-1 | NA | TRBD1 | TGCGCCAGCAGCTTGGGGGACAGAGACTACGAGCAGTACTTC | CASSLGDRDYEQYF
TRBJ2-1 | TRBV7-9 | NA | TRBD2 | TGTGCCAGCAGCTTAGCGGGACTAGATATGATCGGAAATGAGCAGTTCTTC | CASSLAGLDMIGNEQFF
TRBJ1-2 | TRBV7-9 | NA | TRBD1 | TGTGCCAGCAGCTCTGGACAGGACTCCTACACCTTC | CASSSGQDSYTF
TRBJ2-6 | TRBV6-1 | NA | NA | TGTGCCAGCAGTGCTAGGGGGTCTGGGGCCAACGTCCTGACTTTC | CASSARGSGANVLTF
TRBJ2-4 | TRBV4-1 | NA | TRBD1 | TGCGCCAGCAGCCAAGAATGGACAGGGGTAAACATTCAGTACTTC | CASSQEWTGVNIQYF
TRBJ2-2 | TRBV9 | NA | TRBD2 | TGTGCCAGCAGCGCGTCGGGAGGGGGCACCGGGGAGCTGTTTTTT | CASSASGGGTGELFF
TRBJ2-3 | TRBV27 | NA | NA | TGTGCCAGCAGTTTGACAGGACGCACAGATACGCAGTATTTT | CASSLTGRTDTQYF
TRBJ2-6 | TRBV23-1 | once | NA | TGCGCCAGCAGTCAATCTTACAGGGCGGTAGGGGCCAACGTCCTGACTTTC | CASSQSYRAVGANVLTF
TRBJ2-1 | TRBV5-1 | NA | NA | TGCGCCAGCTCTCCCGGGGTCAGCTCCTACAATGAGCAGTTCTTC | CASSPGVSSYNEQFF
TRBJ2-2 | TRBV28 | NA | TRBD2 | TGTGCCAGCAGTTGGACTAGTCCTGGCACCGGGGAGCTGTTTTTT | CASSWTSPGTGELFF
TRBJ2-5 | TRBV7-9 | few | NA | TGTGCCAGCAGCCCACCGGACCAAGAGACCCAGTACTTC | CASSPPDQETQYF
TRBJ2-3 | TRBV19 | NA | NA | TGTGCCAGTAGTTTGGATCCTGGCGGAGATACGCAGTATTTT | CASSLDPGGDTQYF
TRBJ2-3 | TRBV5-1 | NA | TRBD1 | TGCGCCAGCAGCTTCAGGGGGCGAGGTGTTGATACGCAGTATTTT | CASSFRGRGVDTQYF
TRBJ2-7 | TRBV6-1 | once | NA | TGTGCCAGCCGGCCGGTCGGGTATAGCTCCTACGAGCAGTACTTC | CASRPVGYSSYEQYF
TRBJ1-2 | TRBV5-4 | NA | NA | TGTGCCAGCAGCCGTGACGGGGATGGCTACACCTTC | CASSRDGDGYTF
TRBJ2-1 | TRBV7-9 | NA | TRBD1 | TGTGCCAGCAGCTTCTCGGGACAGGAGGCGTTCTTC | CASSFSGQEAFF
TRBJ2-7 | TRBV28 | NA | NA | TGTGCCAGCAGTTTATCAACAGGGTTAACCTACGAGCAGTACTTC | CASSLSTGLTYEQYF
TRBJ2-7 | TRBV29-1 | NA | NA | TGCAGCGTTACCGGGACATCCACCTACGAGCAGTACTTC | CSVTGTSTYEQYF
TRBJ2-3 | TRBV7-6 | NA | NA | TGTGCCAGCAGCCAACCTGACAGCGATACGCAGTATTTT | CASSQPDSDTQYF
TRBJ2-3 | TRBV9 | NA | NA | TGTGCCAGCAGCAATGGACAGATTAACACAGATACGCAGTATTTT | CASSNGQINTDTQYF
TRBJ2-2 | TRBV13 | NA | TRBD2 | TGTGCCAGCAGCCACGGGAGGGAAGGGAGAGTTAGCCGACTAGCGGATAACACCGGGGAGCTGTTTTTT | CASSHGREGRVSRLADNTGELFF
TRBJ2-5 | TRBV9 | once | TRBD2 | TGTGCCAGCAGCCGGGAGGGGAATAGTCAAGAGACCCAGTACTTC | CASSREGNSQETQYF
TRBJ2-2 | TRBV5-1 | few | NA | TGCGCCACCCGGATAGGAGAGGAGCTGTTTTTT | CATRIGEELFF
TRBJ2-7 | TRBV19 | NA | TRBD2 | TGTGCCAGTAGCACTAGCGGCTCCTACGAGCAGTACTTC | CASSTSGSYEQYF
TRBJ2-1 | TRBV29-1 | NA | TRBD2 | TGCAGCGTTGCGGACTGGACTAGCTCCTACAATGAGCAGTTCTTC | CSVADWTSSYNEQFF
TRBJ1-1 | TRBV11-2 | NA | NA | TGTGCCAGCAACGACAGGTACACTGAAGCTTTCTTT | CASNDRYTEAFF
TRBJ2-5 | TRBV19 | NA | NA | TGTGCCAGTAGTATATCGCAGTGGGAGACCCAGTACTTC | CASSISQWETQYF
TRBJ2-3 | TRBV27 | NA | NA | TGTGCCAGCAGTTTATGGCTGGGGCCCACAGATACGCAGTATTTT | CASSLWLGPTDTQYF
TRBJ2-1 | TRBV7-7 | NA | TRBD2 | TGTGCCAGCAGCTTAGGTCTAGCGGGAGGGCTTATCTACAATGAGCAGTTCTTC | CASSLGLAGGLIYNEQFF
TRBJ2-1 | TRBV2 | NA | TRBD2 | TGTGCCAGCAGTGAAGGGCTAGCGGGGGGTTACAATGAGCAGTTCTTC | CASSEGLAGGYNEQFF
TRBJ1-1 | TRBV30 | NA | NA | TGTGCCTGGAGTCAGGCAACGAACACTGAAGCTTTCTTT | CAWSQATNTEAFF
TRBJ2-5 | TRBV7-9 | NA | TRBD1 | TGTGCCAGCAGCTTAGGGGAAGACAGGGGCGGGTTCACAGAGACCCAGTACTTC | CASSLGEDRGGFTETQYF
TRBJ1-1 | TRBV6-5 | NA | TRBD1 | TGTGCCAGCAGGGCGGACAGGGGGCAAACGGAAGCTTTCTTT | CASRADRGQTEAFF
TRBJ2-1 | TRBV7-9 | NA | NA | TGTGCCAGCAGCCTACAGCTAGGGGATACCTACAATGAGCAGTTCTTC | CASSLQLGDTYNEQFF
TRBJ1-1 | TRBV5-1 | NA | NA | TGCGCCAGCAGCTTAGGGGGGGTTTTCACTGAAGCTTTCTTT | CASSLGGVFTEAFF
TRBJ1-5 | TRBV4-1 | once | NA | TGCGCCAGCAGCCATCATGTGTTCTCGGGGCCCCAGCATTTT | CASSHHVFSGPQHF
TRBJ2-2 | TRBV7-3 | NA | NA | TGTGCCAGCAGCTCCACGAACACCGGGGAGCTGTTTTTT | CASSSTNTGELFF
TRBJ2-3 | TRBV6-4 | NA | NA | TGTGCCAGCAGTGAGCGGGGCACAGATACGCAGTATTTT | CASSERGTDTQYF
TRBJ2-2 | TRBV7-7 | NA | TRBD2 | TGTGCCAGCAGCTTAAGGCGGGAGGCCTACACCGGGGAGCTGTTTTTT | CASSLRREAYTGELFF
TRBJ2-1 | TRBV7-9 | NA | NA | TGTGCCAGCAGCTTCGGGGGACTGCCATACAATGAGCAGTTCTTC | CASSFGGLPYNEQFF